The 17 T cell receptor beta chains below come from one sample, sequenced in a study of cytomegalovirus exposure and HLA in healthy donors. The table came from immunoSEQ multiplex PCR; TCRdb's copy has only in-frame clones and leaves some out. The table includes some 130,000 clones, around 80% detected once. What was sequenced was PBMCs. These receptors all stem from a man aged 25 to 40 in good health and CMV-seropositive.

CDR3 loop: CASSPQGAGRPDTQYF. CDR3 in DNA: TGTGCCAGCAGTCCCCAAGGGGCGGGACGGCCCGATACGCAGTATTTT. This chain links TRBV27 with TRBJ2-3; maybe TRBD2 (6 bases). The CDR3 is 16 residues long. Per the germline V gene, CDR1 is MNHEY and CDR2 is SMNVEV (reference sequence). V was trimmed by 5 bases and J by 6 bases, leaving 21 bases between them.

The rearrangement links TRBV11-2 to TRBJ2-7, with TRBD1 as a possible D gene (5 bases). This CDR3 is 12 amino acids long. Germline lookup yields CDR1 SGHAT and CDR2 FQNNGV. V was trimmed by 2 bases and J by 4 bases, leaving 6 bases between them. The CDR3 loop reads CASSLQGYEQYF. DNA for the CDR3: TGTGCCAGCAGCTTACAGGGATACGAGCAGTACTTC.

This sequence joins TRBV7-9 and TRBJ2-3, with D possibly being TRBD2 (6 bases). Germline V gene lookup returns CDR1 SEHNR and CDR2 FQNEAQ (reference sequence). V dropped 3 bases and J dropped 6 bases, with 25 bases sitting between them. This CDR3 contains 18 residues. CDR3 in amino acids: CASSFGGRHAQVGDTQYF. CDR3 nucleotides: TGTGCCAGCAGCTTCGGGGGACGGCACGCGCAGGTCGGGGATACGCAGTATTTT.

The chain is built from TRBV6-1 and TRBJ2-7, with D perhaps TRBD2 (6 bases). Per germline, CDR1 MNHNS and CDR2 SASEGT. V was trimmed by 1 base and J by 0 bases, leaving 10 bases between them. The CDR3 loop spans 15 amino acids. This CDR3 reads CASSEGGTFSYEQYF. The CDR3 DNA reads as TGTGCCAGCAGTGAAGGGGGGACTTTCTCCTACGAGCAGTACTTC.

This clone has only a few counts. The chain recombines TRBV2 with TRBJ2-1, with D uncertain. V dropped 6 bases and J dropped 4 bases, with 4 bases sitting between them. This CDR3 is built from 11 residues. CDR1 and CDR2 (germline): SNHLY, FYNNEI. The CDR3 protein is CASSPYNEQFF. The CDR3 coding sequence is TGTGCCAGCAGCCCTTACAATGAGCAGTTCTTC.

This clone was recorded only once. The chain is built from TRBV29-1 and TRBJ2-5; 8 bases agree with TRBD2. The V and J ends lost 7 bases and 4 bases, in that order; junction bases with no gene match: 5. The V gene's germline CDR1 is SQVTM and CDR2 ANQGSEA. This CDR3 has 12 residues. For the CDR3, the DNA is TGCAGCGGGGCTCTAGCGGGAGAGACCCAGTACTTC. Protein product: CSGALAGETQYF.

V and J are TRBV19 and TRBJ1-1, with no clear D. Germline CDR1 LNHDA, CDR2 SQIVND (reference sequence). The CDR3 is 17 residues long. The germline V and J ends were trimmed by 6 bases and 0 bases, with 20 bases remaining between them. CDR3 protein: CASRSPWRASMNTEAFF. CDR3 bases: TGTGCCAGTAGGTCCCCTTGGAGGGCCTCCATGAACACTGAAGCTTTCTTT.

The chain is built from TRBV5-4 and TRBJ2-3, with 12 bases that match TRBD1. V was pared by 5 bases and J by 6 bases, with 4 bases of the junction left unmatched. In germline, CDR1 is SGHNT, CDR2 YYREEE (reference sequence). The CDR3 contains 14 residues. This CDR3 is CASRPGQGADTQYF. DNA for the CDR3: TGTGCCAGCAGGCCGGGACAGGGGGCTGATACGCAGTATTTT.

The CDR3, as DNA: TGTGCCAGCAGTTTATCCGGTGGGACAGGGAAATTCTACAATGAGCAGTTCTTC. As protein: CASSLSGGTGKFYNEQFF. The chain employs TRBV27 and TRBJ2-1; TRBD1 matches at 9 bases. The CDR3 is 18 residues long. Looked up from germline, CDR1 is MNHEY and CDR2 is SMNVEV (reference sequence). V dropped 0 bases and J dropped 3; count of bases not matched to a gene: 9.

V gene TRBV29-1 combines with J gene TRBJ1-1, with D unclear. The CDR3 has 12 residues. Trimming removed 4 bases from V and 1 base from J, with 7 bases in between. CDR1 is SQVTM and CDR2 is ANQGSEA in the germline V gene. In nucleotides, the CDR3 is TGCAGCGTTGCCAGGTCGAACACTGAAGCTTTCTTT. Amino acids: CSVARSNTEAFF.

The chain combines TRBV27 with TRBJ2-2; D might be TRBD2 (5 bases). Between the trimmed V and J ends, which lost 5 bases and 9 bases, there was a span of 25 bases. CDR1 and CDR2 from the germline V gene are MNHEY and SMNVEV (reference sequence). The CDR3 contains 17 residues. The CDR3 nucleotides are TGTGCCAGCAGTCCCCGGGCCCTAGGAGGTCGAGGGAGGGAGCTGTTTTTT. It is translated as CASSPRALGGRGRELFF.

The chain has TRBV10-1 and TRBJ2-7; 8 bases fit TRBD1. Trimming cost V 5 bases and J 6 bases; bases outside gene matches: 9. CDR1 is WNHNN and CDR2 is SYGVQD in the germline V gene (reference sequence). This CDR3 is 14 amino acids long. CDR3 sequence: CASSTDRAKGEQYF. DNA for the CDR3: TGCGCCAGCAGTACGGACAGGGCTAAGGGCGAGCAGTACTTC.

This CDR3 is CAIKGAGNGYTF. The CDR3 nucleotides are TGTGCCATAAAGGGGGCGGGAAATGGCTACACCTTC. The J gene is TRBJ1-2, the V gene TRBV10-3; 7 nucleotides align to TRBD1. This CDR3 contains 12 residues. With 9 bases clipped from V and 6 bases from J, the junction kept 7 bases outside the gene matches. Germline V gene sequence: CDR1 ENHRY, CDR2 SYGVKD.

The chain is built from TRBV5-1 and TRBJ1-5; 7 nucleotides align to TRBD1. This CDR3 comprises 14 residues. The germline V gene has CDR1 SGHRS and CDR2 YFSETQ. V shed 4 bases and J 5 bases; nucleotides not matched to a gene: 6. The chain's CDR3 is CASSPGQLDQPQHF. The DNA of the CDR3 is TGCGCCAGCAGCCCGGGACAGCTGGATCAGCCCCAGCATTTT.

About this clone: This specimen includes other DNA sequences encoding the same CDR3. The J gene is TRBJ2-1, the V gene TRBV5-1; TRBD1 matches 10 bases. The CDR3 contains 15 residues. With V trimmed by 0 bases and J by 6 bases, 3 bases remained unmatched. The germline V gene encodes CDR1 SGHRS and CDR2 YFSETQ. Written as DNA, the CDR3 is TGCGCCAGCAGCTTGGCCGGACAGGGGGGCAATGAGCAGTTCTTC. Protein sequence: CASSLAGQGGNEQFF.

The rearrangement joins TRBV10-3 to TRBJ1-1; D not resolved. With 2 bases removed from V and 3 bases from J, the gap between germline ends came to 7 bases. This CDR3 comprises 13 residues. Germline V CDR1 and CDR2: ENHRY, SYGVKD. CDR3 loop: CAISERQDTEAFF. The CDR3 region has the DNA TGTGCCATCAGTGAGAGGCAGGACACTGAAGCTTTCTTT.

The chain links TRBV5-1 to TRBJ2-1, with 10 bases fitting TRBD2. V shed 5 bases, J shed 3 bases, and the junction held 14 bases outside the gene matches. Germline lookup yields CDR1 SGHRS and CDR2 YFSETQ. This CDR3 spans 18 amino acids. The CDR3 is CASRRYWTSGDGYNEQFF. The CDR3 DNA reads TGCGCCAGCAGACGTTATTGGACTAGCGGAGATGGCTACAATGAGCAGTTCTTC.